This entry is about one T cell receptor beta chain. The antigen is unknown. Produced via immunoSEQ multiplex PCR; TCRdb's table is partial and in-frame only. The sample carries approximately 21,000 clones, 95% to 96% recorded once. The sample is drawn from a study of regulatory and conventional T cells in RAG deficiency. Overall study results and limits: These Omenn syndrome Treg sorts may hold peripherally activated cells instead. Patient subsets had shorter CDR3s; Omenn Treg-Tconv overlap exceeded 85%. Shannon entropy was markedly lower and Simpson indices higher in RAG-deficient patients than control T-cell subsets.

Germline lookup yields CDR1 ENHRY and CDR2 SYGVKD. CDR3 length: 19 amino acids. Germline trimming cut 2 bases from V and 5 bases from J; bases unmatched to any gene: 15. Conventional CD4+ T cells were sorted from blood as CD25-low CD127-high cells. A further study also used this sample, focusing on regulatory T cells. That study reports: The primer mix had 52 TRBV and 13 TRBJ primers. Skewed V and J usage and few unique V-J pairs marked patient repertoires, most in Tregs.

The receptor's source is a human donor in good health. This chain connects TRBV10-3 to TRBJ2-2, with TRBD2 identical over 9 bases. Material: CD25- CD4+ T cells sorted from blood. For the CDR3, the DNA is TGTGCCATCAGTGAGCAACCTGGGGGGGCTAGCGGGGTAACCGGGGAGCTGTTTTTT. This codes for CAISEQPGGASGVTGELFF.